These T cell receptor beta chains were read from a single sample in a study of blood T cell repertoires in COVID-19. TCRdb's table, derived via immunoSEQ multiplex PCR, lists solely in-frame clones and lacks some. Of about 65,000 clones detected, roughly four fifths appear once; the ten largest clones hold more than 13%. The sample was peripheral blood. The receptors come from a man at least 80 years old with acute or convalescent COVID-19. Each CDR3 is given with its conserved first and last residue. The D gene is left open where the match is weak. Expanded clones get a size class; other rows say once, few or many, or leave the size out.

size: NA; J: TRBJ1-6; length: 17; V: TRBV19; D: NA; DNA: TGTGCCAGTAGCATCTCGCCGGGACAACCCTATAATTCACCCCTCCACTTT; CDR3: CASSISPGQPYNSPLHF
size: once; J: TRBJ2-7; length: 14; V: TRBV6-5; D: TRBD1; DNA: TGTGCCAGCATCGGGACAGGGAGCTCCTACGAGCAGTACTTC; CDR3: CASIGTGSSYEQYF
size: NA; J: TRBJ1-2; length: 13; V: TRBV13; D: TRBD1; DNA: TGTGCCAGCAGCTTACAGGGGGCGCCTGGCTACACCTTC; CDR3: CASSLQGAPGYTF
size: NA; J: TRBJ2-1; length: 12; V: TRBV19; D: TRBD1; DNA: TGTGCCAGTAGCTCAGGGGGCGATGAGCAGTTCTTC; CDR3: CASSSGGDEQFF
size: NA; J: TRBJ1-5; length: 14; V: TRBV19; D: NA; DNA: TGTGCCAGTAGTATCTACCTTGGCAATCAGCCCCAGCATTTT; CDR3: CASSIYLGNQPQHF
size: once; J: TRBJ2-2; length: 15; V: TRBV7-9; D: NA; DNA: TGTGCCAGCAGCTTAGCGGCTGCAGGCACCGGGGAGCTGTTTTTT; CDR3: CASSLAAAGTGELFF
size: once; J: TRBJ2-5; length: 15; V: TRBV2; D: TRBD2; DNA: TGTGCCAGCAGTGTTAATAGCGGGGGGAAAGAGACCCAGTACTTC; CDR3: CASSVNSGGKETQYF
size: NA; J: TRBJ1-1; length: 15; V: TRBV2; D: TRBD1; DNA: TGTGCCAGCAGCGGATACGCTGACAGGGGACCTGAAGCTTTCTTT; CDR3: CASSGYADRGPEAFF
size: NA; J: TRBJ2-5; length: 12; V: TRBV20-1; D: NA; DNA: TGCAGTGCTAGTTCGGAGCTAGAGACCCAGTACTTC; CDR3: CSASSELETQYF
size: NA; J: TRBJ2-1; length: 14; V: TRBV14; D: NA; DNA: TGTGCCAGCAGCCAAACTCGGTGGGCAGGGGAGCAGTTCTTC; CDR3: CASSQTRWAGEQFF
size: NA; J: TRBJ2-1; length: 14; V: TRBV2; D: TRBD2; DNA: TGTGCCAGCAGGCCAGGACTAGCGGGGTCTGAGCAGTTCTTC; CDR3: CASRPGLAGSEQFF
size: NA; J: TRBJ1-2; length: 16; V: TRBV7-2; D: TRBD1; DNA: TGTGCCAGCAGCCAAAGCCGTCCCGGGACAGGGGGCGGCTACACCTTC; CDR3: CASSQSRPGTGGGYTF
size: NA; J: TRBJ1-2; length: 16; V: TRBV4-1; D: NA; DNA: TGCGCCAGCAGCCCCGCGGCGGGGGGGAGTGACTATGGCTACACCTTC; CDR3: CASSPAAGGSDYGYTF
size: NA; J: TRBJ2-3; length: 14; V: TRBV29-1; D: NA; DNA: TGCAGCGTGACTCACGGGGGTAGCACAGATACGCAGTATTTT; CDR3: CSVTHGGSTDTQYF
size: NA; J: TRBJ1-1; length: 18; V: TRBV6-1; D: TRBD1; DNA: TGTGCCAGCAGTGAAGACTTGGGGACAGGGGGCCCTAACACTGAAGCTTTCTTT; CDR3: CASSEDLGTGGPNTEAFF
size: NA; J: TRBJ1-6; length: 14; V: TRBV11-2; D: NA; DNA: TGTGCCAGCAGCTTAGATCAATCCGGGAGATCCCTCCACTTT; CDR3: CASSLDQSGRSLHF
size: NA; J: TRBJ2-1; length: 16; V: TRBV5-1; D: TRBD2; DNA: TGCGCCAGCAGAGCCGGGACTAGTGACGCCTACAATGAGCAGTTCTTC; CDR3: CASRAGTSDAYNEQFF
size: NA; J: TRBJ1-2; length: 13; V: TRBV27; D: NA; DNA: TGTGCCAGCAGTTACAGTGAAAACTATGGCTACACCTTC; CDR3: CASSYSENYGYTF
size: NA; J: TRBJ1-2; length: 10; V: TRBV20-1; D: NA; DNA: TGCAGTGCTAGAAGGGGTGGCTACACCTTC; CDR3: CSARRGGYTF
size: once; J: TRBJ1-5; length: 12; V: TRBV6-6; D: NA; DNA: TGTGCCAGCAGTCCCCTGAATCAGCCCCAGCATTTT; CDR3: CASSPLNQPQHF
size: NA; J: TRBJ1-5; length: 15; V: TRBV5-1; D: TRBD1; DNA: TGCGCCAGCAGCCTAGGGACAGGACCCTCCCAGCCCCAGCATTTT; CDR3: CASSLGTGPSQPQHF
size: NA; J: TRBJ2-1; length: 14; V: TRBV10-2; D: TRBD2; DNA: TGCGCCAGCAGTGAGACGGGCGGGGGAAATGAGCAGTTCTTC; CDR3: CASSETGGGNEQFF
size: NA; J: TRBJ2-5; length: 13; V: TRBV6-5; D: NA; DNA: TGTGCCAGCAGCCAACCTGGGGAGAAGACCCAGTACTTC; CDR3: CASSQPGEKTQYF
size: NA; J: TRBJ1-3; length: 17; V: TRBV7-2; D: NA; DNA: TGTGCCAGCAGCTTATGGACAGTTAGTAGCTCTGGAAACACCATATATTTT; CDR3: CASSLWTVSSSGNTIYF
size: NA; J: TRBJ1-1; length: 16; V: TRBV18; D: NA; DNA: TGTGCCAGCTCACCAAGGGGCCAGATAGTGCACACTGAAGCTTTCTTT; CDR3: CASSPRGQIVHTEAFF
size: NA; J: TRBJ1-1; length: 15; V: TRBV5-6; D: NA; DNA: TGTGCCAGCAGCCCCTACCTACAGGGTAGCACTGAAGCTTTCTTT; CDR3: CASSPYLQGSTEAFF
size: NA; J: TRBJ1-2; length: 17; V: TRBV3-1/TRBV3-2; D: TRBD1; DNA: TGTGCCAGCAGCCAAGGCGCACAGGGGGCTGTGAACTATGGCTACACCTTC; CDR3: CASSQGAQGAVNYGYTF
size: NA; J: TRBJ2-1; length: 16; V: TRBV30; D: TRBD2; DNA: TGTGCCTGGAGTGTACGCTGGACTAGAGATTACAATGAGCAGTTCTTC; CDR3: CAWSVRWTRDYNEQFF
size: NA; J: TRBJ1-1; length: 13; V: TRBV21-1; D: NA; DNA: TGTGCCAGATTCTGGACAGGTGGCACTGAAGCTTTCTTT; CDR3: CARFWTGGTEAFF
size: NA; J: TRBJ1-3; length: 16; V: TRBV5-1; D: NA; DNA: TGCGCCAGCAGCCCGTACAGGGCCCCCTCTGGAAACACCATATATTTT; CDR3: CASSPYRAPSGNTIYF
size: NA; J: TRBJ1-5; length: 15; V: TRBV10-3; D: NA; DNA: TGTGCCATCAAGGCGGGATCGTATAGCAATCAGCCCCAGCATTTT; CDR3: CAIKAGSYSNQPQHF
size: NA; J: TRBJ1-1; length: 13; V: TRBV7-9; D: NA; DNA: TGTGCCAGCAGTCAACAGGGGAACACTGAAGCTTTCTTT; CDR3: CASSQQGNTEAFF
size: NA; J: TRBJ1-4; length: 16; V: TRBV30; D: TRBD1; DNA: TGTGCCTGGAGTTCCCGGGACAGGGGTTCGGGTGAAAAACTGTTTTTT; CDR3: CAWSSRDRGSGEKLFF
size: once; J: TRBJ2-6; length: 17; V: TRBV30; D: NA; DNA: TGTGCCTGGAATCAAGGGGTACTGACCTCTGGGGCCAACGTCCTGACTTTC; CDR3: CAWNQGVLTSGANVLTF
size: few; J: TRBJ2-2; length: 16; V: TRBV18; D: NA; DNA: TGTGCCAGCTCCCCTAACAGGGGAGGAGGTACCGGGGAGCTGTTTTTT; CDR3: CASSPNRGGGTGELFF
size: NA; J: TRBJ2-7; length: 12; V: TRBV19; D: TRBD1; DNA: TGTGCCAGTATGGGACAGAACTACGAGCAGTACTTC; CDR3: CASMGQNYEQYF
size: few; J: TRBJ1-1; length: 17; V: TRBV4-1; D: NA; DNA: TGCGCCAGCAGCCAAGATCGGTCTGGGAGACTGAACACTGAAGCTTTCTTT; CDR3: CASSQDRSGRLNTEAFF
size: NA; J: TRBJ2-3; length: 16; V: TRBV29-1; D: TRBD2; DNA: TGCAGCGTTGGGGGGAGCGGGGGTAAGGGCCCAGATACGCAGTATTTT; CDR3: CSVGGSGGKGPDTQYF
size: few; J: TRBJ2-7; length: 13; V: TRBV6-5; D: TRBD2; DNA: TGTGCCACCCGGACTAGCGGCTCCTACGAGCAGTACTTC; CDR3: CATRTSGSYEQYF
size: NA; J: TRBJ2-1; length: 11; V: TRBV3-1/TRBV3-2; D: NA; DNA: TGTGCCAGCAGCCACAGTAATGAGCAGTTCTTC; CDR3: CASSHSNEQFF
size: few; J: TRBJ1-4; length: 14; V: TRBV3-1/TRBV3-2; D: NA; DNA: TGTGCCAGCAGCCGGGACACCGCCAATGAAAAACTGTTTTTT; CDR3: CASSRDTANEKLFF
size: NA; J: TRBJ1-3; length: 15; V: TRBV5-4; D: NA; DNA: TGTGCCAGCAGCAACGAGGGGACTCTTGGAAACACCATATATTTT; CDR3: CASSNEGTLGNTIYF
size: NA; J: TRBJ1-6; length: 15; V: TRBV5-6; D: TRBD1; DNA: TGTGCCAGCAGCAAACAGGGGCTCGCTACCTCGTTATTTCACTTT; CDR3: CASSKQGLATSLFHF
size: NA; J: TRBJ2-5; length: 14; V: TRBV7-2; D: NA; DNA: TGTGCCAGCAGCTTAGGGGGGACTCTGGAGACCCAGTACTTC; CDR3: CASSLGGTLETQYF